This T cell receptor beta chain was recorded in a study of blood T cell repertoires in COVID-19. In the original workflow: The authors estimated nucleated cell counts from reference gene primer amplification. Generated by immunoSEQ multiplex PCR, the TCRdb table keeps only in-frame clones and is missing some. V and J calls and clone size are as listed in that table; D and trimming were resolved from the DNA. The sample includes 200,000 to 300,000 clones, more than 85% of them seen just once. The sample taken for sequencing was peripheral blood. This sequence was found in a woman aged 55-69 years with COVID-19, enrolled during active disease.

CDR3 nucleotides: TGTGCCAGCAGTTTACTTGGCGTGGGGGCGCGGGATGAGCAGTTCTTC. Encoded protein: CASSLLGVGARDEQFF. The chain couples TRBV28 to TRBJ2-1; TRBD1 is a possible D gene (6 bases). The germline CDR1 and CDR2 sequences are MDHEN and SYDVKM. This CDR3 contains 16 residues. Trimming stripped 2 bases from V and 8 bases from J, with 19 bases between.